The rows below give T cell receptor beta chains drawn from one sample of a study of cytomegalovirus exposure and HLA in healthy donors. Repertoires were generated with immunoSEQ multiplex PCR, while TCRdb's copy carries only in-frame clones and drops some. The sample carries 150,000 or so clones, roughly four fifths recorded once. Source material: PBMCs. Receptors were obtained from a man aged 25-40 years in good health and CMV-seronegative. Both conserved end residues are trimmed from each CDR3.

J gene | V gene | CDR3 protein
TRBJ1-1 | TRBV6-1 | ASSVLATEAF
TRBJ1-5 | TRBV28 | ASRDGQGSNQPQH
TRBJ2-1 | TRBV4-2 | ASSQDGSGRHNEQF
TRBJ2-7 | TRBV28 | ASTKTARRQY
TRBJ2-7 | TRBV2 | ASTPTGSYEQY
TRBJ1-2 | TRBV6-1 | ASRTTQGDYGYT
TRBJ2-2 | TRBV7-2 | ASSRGLAGGAGELF
NA | TRBV6-5 | ASRQGGSSYEQY
TRBJ2-6 | TRBV18 | ASSPPHSGANVLT
TRBJ2-1 | TRBV11-3 | ASSLGLAGAAGEQF
TRBJ1-3 | TRBV19 | ASSIQGEISGNTIY
TRBJ2-5 | TRBV14 | ASSHIIGQQETQY
TRBJ1-3 | TRBV29-1 | SVGTGENTIY
TRBJ1-1 | TRBV7-9 | ASSATVLNTEAF
TRBJ2-5 | TRBV5-6 | ASSLDRGETQY
TRBJ1-1 | TRBV6-5 | ASSYVKAAGRTEAF
TRBJ2-5 | TRBV19 | ASRQGARETQY
TRBJ1-1 | TRBV6-5 | ASSYPGLGAF
TRBJ2-7 | TRBV5-1 | ASSLGAGANEQY
TRBJ1-2 | TRBV6-5 | ASSPGHNYGYT
TRBJ2-6 | TRBV29-1 | SVLRGSGANGLT
TRBJ2-7 | TRBV28 | ASSPQGAGGAYEQY
TRBJ2-2 | TRBV27 | ASSPPLAGGRTGELF
TRBJ2-7 | TRBV7-9 | AIRPVSYEQY
TRBJ2-7 | TRBV18 | ASSHYQGEQY
TRBJ1-2 | TRBV23-1 | ASPRSGYT
TRBJ2-5 | TRBV19 | ASSPPQGAGPGRQY
TRBJ1-2 | TRBV5-4 | ASSSTGDYGYT
TRBJ2-7 | TRBV5-4 | ASSLVGSSSYEQY
TRBJ1-1 | TRBV5-4 | ASSQITGIRATEAF
TRBJ2-5 | TRBV5-6 | ASSLVGQGLETQY
TRBJ2-4 | TRBV4-2 | ASSKETAGGPLDIQY
TRBJ1-1 | TRBV2 | ASSKDSVGTEAF
TRBJ1-2 | TRBV28 | ASSLQNYGYT
TRBJ1-6 | TRBV27 | ASSSPGGYGSPLH
TRBJ2-2 | TRBV28 | ASSSRGAGELF
TRBJ2-3 | TRBV2 | ASSGQLRGADTQY
NA | TRBV19 | ASRRDREGSYEQY
TRBJ2-4 | TRBV30 | AWSPAGGGKNSQY
TRBJ1-1 | TRBV29-1 | SVGTANTEAF